This T cell receptor (beta chain) was sequenced in a study of beta chain features in type 1 diabetes. Every isolated RNA sample was fully reverse transcribed, so sequencing captured expressed TCRB transcripts. The average read count of naive, central memory and regulatory T cell samples was some 3.8 million. The assay was immunoSEQ multiplex PCR, and TCRdb's table has in-frame clones only and misses some. The sample yields 600,000 to 750,000 clones, around 11% seen once. A word on this clone: Antigen specificity is unknown.

The authors sorted CD4+ naive, central memory, regulatory and stem cell-like memory cells via CD45RO/CCR7/CD25/CD127/CD95/CD27. Each sorted fraction was over 95% pure. Whole-study findings and limits: There was a possibility that cDNA sequencing over-represented cells with high TCR expression. Significant though moderate, a shortening of TCRB CDR3s appeared in all four CD4+ subsets of Type 1 diabetes patients.

The V and J ends lost 7 bases and 4 bases respectively, with 10 bases between them. Germline V gene sequence: CDR1 MNHEY, CDR2 SVGAGI. This CDR3 region has 12 residues. The TCR sequence derives from a man aged 25-40 years with type 1 diabetes. The sequenced sample was naive CD4+ T cells from blood. The J gene is TRBJ1-1, the V gene TRBV6-5; D unresolved. CDR3 region: CASKRVGTEAFF. CDR3 nucleotide sequence: TGTGCCAGCAAGAGGGTCGGCACTGAAGCTTTCTTT.